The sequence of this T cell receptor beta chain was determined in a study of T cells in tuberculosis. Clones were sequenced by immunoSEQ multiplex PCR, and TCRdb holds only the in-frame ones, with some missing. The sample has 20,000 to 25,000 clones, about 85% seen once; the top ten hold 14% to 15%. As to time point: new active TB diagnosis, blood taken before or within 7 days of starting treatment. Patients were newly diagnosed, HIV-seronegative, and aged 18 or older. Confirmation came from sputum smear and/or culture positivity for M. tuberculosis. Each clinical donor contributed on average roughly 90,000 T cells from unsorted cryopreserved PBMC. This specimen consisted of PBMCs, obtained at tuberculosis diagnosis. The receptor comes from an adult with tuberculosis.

The CDR3: CSVRGQYNEQFF. CDR3 nucleotide sequence: TGCAGCGTGCGGGGACAGTACAATGAGCAGTTCTTC. The chain links TRBV29-1 to TRBJ2-1; tentative D call: TRBD1 (7 bases). The CDR3 runs to 12 residues. From germline, CDR1 is SQVTM and CDR2 ANQGSEA. V was trimmed by 6 bases and J by 4 bases, leaving 10 bases between them.